These T cell receptor beta chains were read from a single sample in a study of blood T cell repertoires in COVID-19. The repertoire was sequenced with immunoSEQ multiplex PCR; TCRdb's copy has only in-frame clones and lacks some. The table shows 180,000 or so clones, with 70% to 90% occurring only once. The source material was peripheral blood. These receptors originate from a man in his 60s with acute or convalescent COVID-19. Both conserved end residues are part of each CDR3. D genes are given only for firm matches. Some rows have no size entry. The others give once, few or many, or a class for an expanded clone.

clone_size,v_call,j_call,d_call,cdr3_nt,cdr3_aa
NA,TRBV4-3,TRBJ2-7,NA,TGCGCCAGCAGCCAAGGCCCCGTGACGGCCGGGGAGCAGTACTTC,CASSQGPVTAGEQYF
once,TRBV7-2,TRBJ2-6,TRBD1,TGTGCCAGCAGCAGACAGGGGGCGGATGGGGCCAACGTCCTGACTTTC,CASSRQGADGANVLTF
NA,TRBV7-9,TRBJ1-2,NA,TGTGCCAGCAGCTTACAGAGTGGGGCGGCATATGGCTACACCTTC,CASSLQSGAAYGYTF
NA,TRBV7-2,TRBJ2-7,TRBD2,TGTGCCAGCAGCATTCGGACTAGCGGCTCCTACGAGCAGTACTTC,CASSIRTSGSYEQYF
NA,TRBV2,TRBJ2-1,NA,TGTGCCAGCAGGCCCTCAGAAGAGCAGTTCTTC,CASRPSEEQFF
NA,TRBV27,TRBJ2-4,NA,TGTGCCACCAAGACAGGCCAAAGCGCTCAGTACTTC,CATKTGQSAQYF
NA,TRBV5-1,TRBJ2-7,NA,TGCGCCAGCAGAGCCCCACCCGACACGGTAAAGTACTTC,CASRAPPDTVKYF
NA,TRBV5-3,TRBJ2-1,TRBD2,TGTGCCAGAAGCTGCTCCCATACCCTGGGACTAGCGGGAGAGAATGAGCAGTTCTTC,CARSCSHTLGLAGENEQFF
NA,TRBV6-6,TRBJ2-7,TRBD2,TGTGCCAGCAGTTACGGTGGCGGGGGCTACGAGCAGTACTTC,CASSYGGGGYEQYF
NA,TRBV9,TRBJ2-5,NA,TGTGCCAGCAGCGCGACCGGGACACCTCTGGGAGAGACCCAGTACTTC,CASSATGTPLGETQYF
NA,TRBV5-3,TRBJ2-1,NA,TGTGCCAGAAGCTTGGGAGCGGGCATCTCCTACAATGAGCAGTTCTTC,CARSLGAGISYNEQFF
NA,TRBV3-1/TRBV3-2,TRBJ2-1,TRBD1,TGTGCCAGCAGCCAGAGGACAGGGGAGCAGTTCTTC,CASSQRTGEQFF
NA,TRBV28,TRBJ2-3,TRBD2,TGTGCCAGCAGTACAAGAGCGGGAGGGGGAGATACGCAGTATTTT,CASSTRAGGGDTQYF
NA,TRBV18,TRBJ2-7,NA,TGTGCCAGCTCACCACTAGAGCCTACCCCATACGAGCAGTACTTC,CASSPLEPTPYEQYF
NA,TRBV18,TRBJ2-7,NA,TGTGCCAGCTCACCGGCCCCGGGAGCGTCCTACGAGCAGTACTTC,CASSPAPGASYEQYF
once,TRBV18,TRBJ1-1,NA,TGTGCCAGCTCCCGATCCGAAGCGGGCACTGAAGCTTTCTTT,CASSRSEAGTEAFF
NA,TRBV28,TRBJ2-3,TRBD1,TGTGCCAGCAGTTTTAGTAAGGGGGCCGCAGATACGCAGTATTTT,CASSFSKGAADTQYF
NA,TRBV5-1,TRBJ1-3,TRBD1,TGCGCCAGCAGCTCGACAGGGTCTGGAAACACCATATATTTT,CASSSTGSGNTIYF
NA,TRBV28,TRBJ2-6,TRBD2,TGTGCCAGCAGTTCGGGGGGAAGTGGGGCCAACGTCCTGACTTTC,CASSSGGSGANVLTF
once,TRBV14,TRBJ2-1,NA,TGTGCCAGCAGCCAAGATAGCCTGGTTTACAATGAGCAGTTCTTC,CASSQDSLVYNEQFF
NA,TRBV5-6,TRBJ1-2,NA,TGTGCCAGCAGCTTGGGCGCCGCTTATGGCTACACCTTC,CASSLGAAYGYTF
NA,TRBV4-2,TRBJ2-3,NA,TGTGCCAGCAGCCAAGGTACTGCTACAGATACGCAGTATTTT,CASSQGTATDTQYF
NA,TRBV7-9,TRBJ1-5,NA,TGTGCCAGCAGCTTAGCGGGGGGTAGTCAGCCCCAGCATTTT,CASSLAGGSQPQHF
NA,TRBV13,TRBJ2-3,NA,TGTGCCAGCAGCTTAGGGAGGAGCACAGATACGCAGTATTTT,CASSLGRSTDTQYF
NA,TRBV11-2,TRBJ1-3,NA,TGTGCCAGCAGCTTAGGGGGGGCTGGAAACACCATATATTTT,CASSLGGAGNTIYF
NA,TRBV29-1,TRBJ2-5,TRBD1,TGCAGCGGGATACCGGGACAGAATCGAGAAGAGACCCAGTACTTC,CSGIPGQNREETQYF
once,TRBV7-9,TRBJ2-7,TRBD2,TGTGCCAGCGGGCCGGGAGGGTACGAGCAGTACTTC,CASGPGGYEQYF
NA,TRBV2,TRBJ2-1,TRBD2,TGTGCCAGCAGACTAGCGGCTTCCTACAATGAGCAGTTCTTC,CASRLAASYNEQFF
NA,TRBV7-9,TRBJ2-7,NA,TGTGCCAGCAGCTTAGCCGGCGGGGGCTCCGAGCAGTACTTC,CASSLAGGGSEQYF
once,TRBV5-1,TRBJ1-4,NA,TGCGCCAGCAGCCGAGACAGTGCAACTAATGAAAAACTGTTTTTT,CASSRDSATNEKLFF
few,TRBV2,TRBJ2-5,NA,TGTGCCAGCGGTCCACCTACACTAGGGCCAGTTACCCAGTACTTC,CASGPPTLGPVTQYF
NA,TRBV28,TRBJ2-7,TRBD2,TGTGCCAGCACCCTAACTAGCGGGAGCAACTACGAGCAGTACTTC,CASTLTSGSNYEQYF
NA,TRBV5-6,TRBJ1-6,TRBD1,TGTGCCAGCAGCTTACGGACAGGTTTTTCACCCCTCCACTTT,CASSLRTGFSPLHF
NA,TRBV5-1,TRBJ2-7,TRBD1,TGCGCCAGCACCGAACCGGGACAGGGGAACGAGCAGTACTTC,CASTEPGQGNEQYF
few,TRBV6-4,TRBJ2-7,NA,TGTGCCAGATATCCGGGGAGCCTTAGCTCCTACGAGCAGTACTTC,CARYPGSLSSYEQYF
NA,TRBV5-4,TRBJ2-1,NA,TGTGCCAGCAGCTTGGGACAGGGGAGGGATGAGCAGTTCTTC,CASSLGQGRDEQFF
few,TRBV21-1,TRBJ2-7,NA,TGTGCCAGCAGCATAAAATTTGGGGGCCCGGGACAGGTTACCTACGAGCAGTACTTC,CASSIKFGGPGQVTYEQYF
NA,TRBV28,TRBJ1-1,NA,TGTGCCAGCATCGAGGGAAAGAGCAGGAACACTGAAGCTTTCTTT,CASIEGKSRNTEAFF